Below, one T cell receptor (beta chain) is given with its context. This CDR3 is built from 14 residues. CDR1 SGHDN and CDR2 FVKESK come from the germline V gene. V was trimmed by 4 bases and J by 5 bases, leaving 14 bases between them. The data stem from a study of OX40 agonist ivuxolimab in advanced cancers. Libraries were prepared by immunoSEQ multiplex PCR; TCRdb keeps only in-frame clonotypes and omits some of them. The sample lists 65,000 to 70,000 clones; around 90% were seen once. This receptor was obtained from an adult with an advanced solid tumor such as melanoma, head and neck, liver or kidney cancer. The chain has TRBV14 and TRBJ1-1, with D uncertain. Sequencing used CD4+ or CD8+ T cells sorted from blood, obtained in a trial of the OX40 agonist ivuxolimab. CDR3 region: CASSPPGIGTEAFF. The CDR3 DNA reads as TGTGCCAGCAGCCCACCGGGGATTGGGACTGAAGCTTTCTTT.